This T cell receptor (beta chain) is from a study of CD8 T cells in Susac syndrome. Random-hexamer reverse transcription was applied to roughly 0.5 to 1 ug RNA. TCRdb recomputed calls from the immunoSEQ multiplex PCR reads with MiXCR, one row per CDR3 protein. The data show under 95,000 distinct CDR3 sequences, roughly 94% seen once. Comments on this clonotype: Antigen unknown.

Study-wide results and caveats: Acknowledgment was made by the study that its TCR sequencing and HLA analysis involved a relatively small number of individuals. The authors found sixteen Susac-specific public clones in total CD8+ repertoires and about five in CD8+ TEMRA repertoires. Among active patients and in TEMRA cells, CD8+ clonal expansion in Susac reached its peak.

The ends were cut back, 4 bases at V and 1 base at J, with 6 bases in the middle. CDR3 length: 13 residues. The germline V gene encodes CDR1 MNHEY and CDR2 SMNVEV (reference sequence). The diagnostic criteria were recently defined, and patients with Susac syndrome met them for definite or probable disease. Sequenced input: CD8+ T cells from PBMCs. This chain uses TRBV27 with TRBJ2-3; D is perhaps TRBD2 (6 bases). This TCR was recovered from a human donor with Susac syndrome. CDR3 residues: CASSWGGTDTQYF. For the CDR3, the DNA is TGTGCCAGCAGTTGGGGGGGCACAGATACGCAGTATTTT.